This T cell receptor beta chain was captured in a study of graft-versus-host responses after intestinal transplantation. Whole-study results and caveats: Recipient marrow held GvH clones, some first seen in ileum or blood.

CDR3 length: 13 residues. With 1 base clipped from V and 7 bases from J, the junction kept 3 bases outside the gene matches. Germline V gives CDR1 SGHTA, CDR2 FQGNSA. Assay used: immunoSEQ multiplex PCR; TCRdb lists only in-frame clones, some missing. The sample holds some 90,000 clones, 85% to 95% seen once. About this clone: Its target is unknown.

This TCR derives from a human donor who was the organ donor for an intestinal transplant. The genes are TRBV7-2 and TRBJ1-2; 7 positions match TRBD1. The specimen was unstimulated CD8+ T cells sorted from spleen or lymph node cells, collected before transplant. CDR3 coding DNA: TGTGCCAGCAGCTTAGACAGGGGTCGTGGCTACACCTTC. Its translation is CASSLDRGRGYTF.